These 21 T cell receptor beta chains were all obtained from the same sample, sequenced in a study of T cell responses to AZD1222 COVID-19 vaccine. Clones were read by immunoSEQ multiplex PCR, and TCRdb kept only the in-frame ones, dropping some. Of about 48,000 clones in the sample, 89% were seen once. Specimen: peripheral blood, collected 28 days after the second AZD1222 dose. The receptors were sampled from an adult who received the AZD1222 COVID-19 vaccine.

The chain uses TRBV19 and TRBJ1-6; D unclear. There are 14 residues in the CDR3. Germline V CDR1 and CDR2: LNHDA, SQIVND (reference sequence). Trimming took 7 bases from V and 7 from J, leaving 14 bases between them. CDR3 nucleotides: TGTGCCAGTACGCCGAGCCCTGCAAATTCACCCCTCCACTTT. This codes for CASTPSPANSPLHF.

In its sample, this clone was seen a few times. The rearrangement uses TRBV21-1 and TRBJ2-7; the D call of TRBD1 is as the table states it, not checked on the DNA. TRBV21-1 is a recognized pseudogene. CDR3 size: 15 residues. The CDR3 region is CASSFLGQGDYEQYF. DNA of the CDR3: TGTGCCAGCAGCTTTCTGGGACAGGGGGACTACGAGCAGTACTTC.

CDR3 DNA sequence: TGTGCCAGCAGCCTACCGGGACAGGGATATTGGGATACGCAGTATTTT. Its translation: CASSLPGQGYWDTQYF. The chain is built from TRBV14 and TRBJ2-3; 9 bases match TRBD1. The CDR3 consists of 16 residues. Per the germline V gene, CDR1 is SGHDN and CDR2 is FVKESK. V shed 4 bases and J 6 bases; nucleotides not matched to a gene: 11.

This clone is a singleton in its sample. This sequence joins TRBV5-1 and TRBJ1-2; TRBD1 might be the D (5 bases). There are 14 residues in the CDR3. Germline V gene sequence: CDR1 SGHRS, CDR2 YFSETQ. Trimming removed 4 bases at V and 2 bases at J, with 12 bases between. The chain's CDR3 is CASSRAGTNYGYTF. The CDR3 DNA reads TGCGCCAGCAGCCGCGCAGGGACCAACTATGGCTACACCTTC.

CDR3 protein: CASSYSLGDRGRNEQFF. The CDR3 region has the DNA TGTGCCAGCAGTTACTCACTAGGGGACAGGGGGCGGAATGAGCAGTTCTTC. The rearrangement links TRBV6-2 or TRBV6-3 to TRBJ2-1; TRBD1 matches 12 bases. Germline CDR1 reads MNHEY; CDR2 reads SVGEGT. This CDR3 has 17 amino acids. The V segment lost 0 bases and the J segment 7 bases; nucleotides outside the gene matches: 7.

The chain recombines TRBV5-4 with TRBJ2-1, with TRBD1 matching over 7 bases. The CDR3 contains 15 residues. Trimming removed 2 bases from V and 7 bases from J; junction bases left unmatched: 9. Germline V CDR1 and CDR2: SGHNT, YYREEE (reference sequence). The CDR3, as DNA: TGTGCCAGCAGCTTAGGACAGGATGGGGCGAATGAGCAGTTCTTC. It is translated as CASSLGQDGANEQFF.

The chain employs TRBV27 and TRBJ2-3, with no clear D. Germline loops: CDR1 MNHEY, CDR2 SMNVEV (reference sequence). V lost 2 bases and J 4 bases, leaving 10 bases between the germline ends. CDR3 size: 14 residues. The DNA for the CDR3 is TGTGCCAGCAGTTTAGGGGATGGCGCAGATACGCAGTATTTT. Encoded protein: CASSLGDGADTQYF.

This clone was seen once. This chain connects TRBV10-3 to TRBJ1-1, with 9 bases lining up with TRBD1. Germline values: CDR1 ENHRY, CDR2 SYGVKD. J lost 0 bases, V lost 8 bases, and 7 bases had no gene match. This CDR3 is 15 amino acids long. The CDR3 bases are TGTGCCATCTCACCTCGGACAGGGGTGAACACTGAAGCTTTCTTT. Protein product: CAISPRTGVNTEAFF.

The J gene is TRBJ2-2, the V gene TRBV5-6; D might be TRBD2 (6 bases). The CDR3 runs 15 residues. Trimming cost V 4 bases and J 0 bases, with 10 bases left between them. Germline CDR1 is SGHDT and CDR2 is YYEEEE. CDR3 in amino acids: CASSLSGANTGELFF. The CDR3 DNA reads TGTGCCAGCAGCCTGTCGGGGGCGAACACCGGGGAGCTGTTTTTT.

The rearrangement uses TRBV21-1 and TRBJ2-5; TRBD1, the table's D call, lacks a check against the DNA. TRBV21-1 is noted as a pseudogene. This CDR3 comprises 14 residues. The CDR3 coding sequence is TGTGCCAGCAGCGGAACAGAGTACCAAGAGACCCAGTACTTC. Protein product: CASSGTEYQETQYF.

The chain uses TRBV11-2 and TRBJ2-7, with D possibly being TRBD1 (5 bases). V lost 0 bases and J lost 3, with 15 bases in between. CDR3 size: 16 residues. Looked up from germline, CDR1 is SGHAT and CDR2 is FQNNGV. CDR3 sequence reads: CASSLEGLLIDYEQYF. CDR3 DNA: TGTGCCAGCAGCTTAGAGGGGCTGTTGATAGACTACGAGCAGTACTTC.

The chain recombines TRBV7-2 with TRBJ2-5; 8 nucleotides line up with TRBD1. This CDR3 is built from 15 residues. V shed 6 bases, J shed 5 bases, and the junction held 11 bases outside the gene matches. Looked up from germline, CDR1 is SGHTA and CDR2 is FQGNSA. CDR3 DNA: TGTGCCAGCAGTTTTACAGGGGGTGGTGGGGAGACCCAGTACTTC. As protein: CASSFTGGGGETQYF. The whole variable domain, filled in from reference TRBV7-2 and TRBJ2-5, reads GAGVSQSPSNKVTEKGKDVELRCDPISGHTALYWYRQSLGQGLEFLIYFQGNSAPDKSGLPSDRFSAERTGGSVSTLTIQRTQQEDSAVYLCASSFTGGGGETQYFGPGTRLLVL.

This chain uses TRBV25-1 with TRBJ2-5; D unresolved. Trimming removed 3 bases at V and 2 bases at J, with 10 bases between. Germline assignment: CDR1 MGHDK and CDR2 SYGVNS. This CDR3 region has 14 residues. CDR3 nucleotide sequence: TGTGCCAGCAGTGAGGCAGGTACGCAAGAGACCCAGTACTTC. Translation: CASSEAGTQETQYF.

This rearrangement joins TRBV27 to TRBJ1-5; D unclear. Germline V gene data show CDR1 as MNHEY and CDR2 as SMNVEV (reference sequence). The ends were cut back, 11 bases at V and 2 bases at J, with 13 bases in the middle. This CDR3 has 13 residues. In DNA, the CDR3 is TGTGCCGCCGCGGGAGCCCGCAATCAGCCCCAGCATTTT. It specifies CAAAGARNQPQHF.

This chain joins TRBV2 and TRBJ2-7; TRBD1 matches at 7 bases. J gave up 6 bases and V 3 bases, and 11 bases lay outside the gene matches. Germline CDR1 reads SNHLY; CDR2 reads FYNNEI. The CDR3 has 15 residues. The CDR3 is CASSEVEDRSPEQYF. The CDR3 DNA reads TGTGCCAGCAGTGAGGTGGAGGACAGGTCCCCCGAGCAGTACTTC.

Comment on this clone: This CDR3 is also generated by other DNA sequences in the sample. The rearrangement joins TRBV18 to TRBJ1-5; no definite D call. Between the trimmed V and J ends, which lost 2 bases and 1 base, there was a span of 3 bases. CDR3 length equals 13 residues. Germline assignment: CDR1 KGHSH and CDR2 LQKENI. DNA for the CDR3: TGTGCCAGCTCACCAGGGAGCAATCAGCCCCAGCATTTT. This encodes CASSPGSNQPQHF.

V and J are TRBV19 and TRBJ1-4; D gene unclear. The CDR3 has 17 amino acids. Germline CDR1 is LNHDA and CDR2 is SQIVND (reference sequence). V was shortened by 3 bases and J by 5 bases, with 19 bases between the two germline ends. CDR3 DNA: TGTGCCAGTAGTATTTTGATAAAGGGCTCCCGCAATGAAAAACTGTTTTTT. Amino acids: CASSILIKGSRNEKLFF. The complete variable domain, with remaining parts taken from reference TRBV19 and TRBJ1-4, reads DGGITQSPKYLFRKEGQNVTLSCEQNLNHDAMYWYRQDPGQGLRLIYYSQIVNDFQKGDIAEGYSVSREKKESFPLTVTSAQKNPTAFYLCASSILIKGSRNEKLFFGSGTQLSVL.

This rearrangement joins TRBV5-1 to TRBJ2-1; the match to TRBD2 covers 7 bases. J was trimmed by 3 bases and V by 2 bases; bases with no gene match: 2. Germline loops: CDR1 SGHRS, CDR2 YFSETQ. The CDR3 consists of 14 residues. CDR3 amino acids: CASSFGGGYNEQFF. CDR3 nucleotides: TGCGCCAGCAGCTTTGGCGGGGGCTACAATGAGCAGTTCTTC.

The chain's CDR3 is CASSETSPATNEKLFF. CDR3 coding DNA: TGTGCCAGCAGCGAGACTAGTCCAGCAACTAATGAAAAACTGTTTTTT. The chain joins TRBV6-2 or TRBV6-3 to TRBJ1-4; D gene uncertain. The CDR3 has 16 amino acids. V was cut by 6 bases and J by 0 bases, with 14 bases left in between. The germline CDR1 and CDR2 sequences are MNHEY and SVGEGT.

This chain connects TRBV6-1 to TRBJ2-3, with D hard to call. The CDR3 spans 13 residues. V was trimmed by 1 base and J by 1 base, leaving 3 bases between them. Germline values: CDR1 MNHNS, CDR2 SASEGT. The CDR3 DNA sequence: TGTGCCAGCAGTGAAGAAGGCACAGATACGCAGTATTTT. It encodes CASSEEGTDTQYF.

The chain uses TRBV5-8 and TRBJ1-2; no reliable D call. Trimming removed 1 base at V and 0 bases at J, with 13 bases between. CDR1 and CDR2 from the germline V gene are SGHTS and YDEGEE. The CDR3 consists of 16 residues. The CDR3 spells CASSLSNVRSNYGYTF. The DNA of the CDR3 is TGTGCCAGCAGCTTGAGTAATGTCCGATCTAACTATGGCTACACCTTC.